This TCR beta chain was retrieved from a study of CD8 T cells in ankylosing spondylitis. General study points: Roughly eight highly homologous variants made up a TCR beta motif that seemed to typify ankylosing spondylitis blood.

Molecular-barcoded quantitative 5'-RACE produced these TCR beta libraries. TCRdb analysed the 5' RACE reads with MiXCR anew, one entry per CDR3 protein. The sample carries roughly 90,000 distinct CDR3 sequences, about 8.3% recorded once. This clonotype was found many times. What it binds is not known. The V gene's germline CDR1 is SGDLS and CDR2 YYNGEE. The CDR3 length is 16 residues. The V gene lost 0 bases and the J gene lost 2 bases, with 12 bases spanning the gap. The rearrangement joins TRBV9 to TRBJ2-4; D remains unclear. The TCR was taken from a male donor with ankylosing spondylitis or in good health (not recorded which). The sample was blood, either unsorted or a sorted T cell fraction (not recorded which). The DNA of the CDR3 is TGTGCCAGCAGCGTAGGTTGGTCTGATCCCAAAAACATTCAGTACTTC. It specifies CASSVGWSDPKNIQYF.